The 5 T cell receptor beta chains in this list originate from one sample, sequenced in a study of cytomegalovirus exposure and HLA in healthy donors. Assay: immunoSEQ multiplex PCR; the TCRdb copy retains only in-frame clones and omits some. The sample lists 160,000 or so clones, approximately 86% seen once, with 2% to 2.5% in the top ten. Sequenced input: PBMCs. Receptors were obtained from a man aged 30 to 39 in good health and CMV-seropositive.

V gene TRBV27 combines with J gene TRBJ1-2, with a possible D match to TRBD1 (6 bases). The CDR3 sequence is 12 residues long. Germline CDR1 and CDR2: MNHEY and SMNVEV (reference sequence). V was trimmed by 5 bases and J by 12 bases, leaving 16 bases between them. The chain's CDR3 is CASSPRPPGDTF. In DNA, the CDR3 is TGTGCCAGCAGTCCCAGGCCCCCAGGGGACACCTTC.

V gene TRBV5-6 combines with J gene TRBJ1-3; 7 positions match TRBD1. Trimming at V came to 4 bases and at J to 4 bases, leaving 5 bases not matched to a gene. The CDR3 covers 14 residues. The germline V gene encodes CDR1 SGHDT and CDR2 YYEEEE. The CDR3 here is CASSLWTGGNTIYF. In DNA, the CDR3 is TGTGCCAGCAGCCTCTGGACAGGAGGAAACACCATATATTTT.

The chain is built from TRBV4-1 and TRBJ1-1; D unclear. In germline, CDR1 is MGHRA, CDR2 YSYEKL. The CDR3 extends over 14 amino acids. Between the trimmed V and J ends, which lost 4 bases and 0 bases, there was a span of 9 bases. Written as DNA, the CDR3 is TGCGCCAGCAGCCTCCGGGATTTGAACACTGAAGCTTTCTTT. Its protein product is CASSLRDLNTEAFF.

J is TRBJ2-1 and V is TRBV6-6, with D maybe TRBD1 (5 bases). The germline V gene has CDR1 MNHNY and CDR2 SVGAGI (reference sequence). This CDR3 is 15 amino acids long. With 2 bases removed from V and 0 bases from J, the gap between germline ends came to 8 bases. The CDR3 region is CASSYGAGSYNEQFF. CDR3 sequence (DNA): TGTGCCAGCAGTTACGGGGCAGGCTCCTACAATGAGCAGTTCTTC.

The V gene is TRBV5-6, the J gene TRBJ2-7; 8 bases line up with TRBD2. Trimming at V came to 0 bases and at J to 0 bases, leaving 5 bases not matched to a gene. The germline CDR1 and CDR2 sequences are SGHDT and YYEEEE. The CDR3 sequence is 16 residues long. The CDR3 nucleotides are TGTGCCAGCAGCTTGGAGTGGACTAGCCTCTCCTACGAGCAGTACTTC. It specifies CASSLEWTSLSYEQYF.